A selection of T cell receptor beta chains follows, all from one sample in a study of blood T cell repertoires in COVID-19. Some clones are missing from TCRdb's copy, which holds only in-frame ones; the method was immunoSEQ multiplex PCR. Among tens of thousands of clones listed, 90% were seen once. Input material: peripheral blood. These TCRs come from a woman in her 40s with active COVID-19. Both conserved end residues are part of each CDR3. D genes are given only for firm matches. A clone size is listed for some rows: how often the clone was seen (once, few, many), or a class if it is expanded.

J gene	D gene	V gene	clone size	CDR3 DNA	CDR3 protein
TRBJ1-2	NA	TRBV2	NA	TGTGCCAGCAGTGAAGAGTGGGGCGGAGAGGGCTACACCTTC	CASSEEWGGEGYTF
TRBJ2-6	TRBD2	TRBV7-2	NA	TGTGCCAGCAGCTTAGGGGAGGGGTCTGGGGCCAACGTCCTGACTTTC	CASSLGEGSGANVLTF
TRBJ2-4	TRBD1	TRBV2	NA	TGTGCCAGCAGACCGACAGGGGGCTTGGACATTCAGTACTTC	CASRPTGGLDIQYF
TRBJ1-4	TRBD1	TRBV4-1	NA	TGCGCCAGCAGCCAGTATGGGACAGCCACTAATGAAAAACTGTTTTTT	CASSQYGTATNEKLFF
TRBJ2-7	NA	TRBV21-1	NA	TGTGCCAGCAGCAAAAAAATGGACAGGGCCGGCGAGCAGTACTTC	CASSKKMDRAGEQYF
TRBJ1-1	NA	TRBV3-1/TRBV3-2	NA	TGTGCCAGCAGCCCAACGGACCGGGGGGGCACTGAAGCTTTCTTT	CASSPTDRGGTEAFF
TRBJ1-3	NA	TRBV7-3	NA	TGTGCCTGCAGCTTTACGGGAGACCGCGGGACCGGGGACACCATATATTTT	CACSFTGDRGTGDTIYF
TRBJ2-4	TRBD2	TRBV11-3	NA	TGTGCCAGCAGCTTAGGCGGGGGGGCCAAAAACATTCAGTACTTC	CASSLGGGAKNIQYF
TRBJ1-6	TRBD1	TRBV5-4	NA	TGTGCCAGCAGCTCCGGACAGGGCTCCTTGAGGAATTCACCCCTCCACTTT	CASSSGQGSLRNSPLHF
TRBJ2-1	TRBD2	TRBV6-2/TRBV6-3	NA	TGTGCCAGCAGTCGTTGGGAGGGTCGCTCCTACAATGAGCAGTTCTTC	CASSRWEGRSYNEQFF
TRBJ2-3	NA	TRBV7-2	NA	TGTGCCAGCAACACCAGGGGAATAGGAACAGATACGCAGTATTTT	CASNTRGIGTDTQYF
TRBJ1-6	NA	TRBV7-6	NA	TGTGCCAGCAGCTTAGCGAGAGGCCCCGGCAATTCACCCCTCCACTTT	CASSLARGPGNSPLHF
TRBJ2-3	NA	TRBV30	NA	TGTGCCTGGGGAGGGGATAGGGGGTACGAAGATACGCAGTATTTT	CAWGGDRGYEDTQYF
TRBJ2-7	TRBD2	TRBV5-1	once	TGCGCCAGCAGCTTGGTTAGCGGGGGGGCTTTACTCCAGTACTTC	CASSLVSGGALLQYF
TRBJ2-7	NA	TRBV20-1	NA	TGCAGTGCTAGTCAGGTGGACTACGAGCAGTACTTC	CSASQVDYEQYF
TRBJ2-7	TRBD2	TRBV5-1	NA	TGCGCCAGCAGCTTGGTCCCAGAGGACGGGGGGGCCTACGAGCAGTACTTC	CASSLVPEDGGAYEQYF
TRBJ2-3	NA	TRBV7-2	NA	TGTGCCAGCAGCTTGTTGACTAGCACAGATACGCAGTATTTT	CASSLLTSTDTQYF
TRBJ2-7	NA	TRBV4-1	NA	TGCGCCAGCAGCCAAGCTAATTCAGGGAATATCTACGAGCAGTACTTC	CASSQANSGNIYEQYF
TRBJ2-3	NA	TRBV7-2	NA	TGTGCCAGCAGCTTAGCCGTCACAGATACGCAGTATTTT	CASSLAVTDTQYF
TRBJ1-1	TRBD1	TRBV5-4	NA	TGTGCCAGCAGCGACCCCGGGACAGGGGGCGCGAACACTGAAGCTTTCTTT	CASSDPGTGGANTEAFF
TRBJ1-2	NA	TRBV15	NA	TGTGCCACCAGCAGGGAAAGACAGGACTATGGCTACACCTTC	CATSRERQDYGYTF
TRBJ1-6	NA	TRBV11-2	few	TGTGCCAGCAGCTTAGTAGGGGAAACTTCACCCCTCCACTTT	CASSLVGETSPLHF
TRBJ2-7	NA	TRBV7-8	NA	TGTGCCAGCAGCCCGCGAGGAGGGCCCCCAACGCCCTACGAGCAGTACTTC	CASSPRGGPPTPYEQYF
TRBJ2-7	NA	TRBV9	NA	TGTGCCACCGGTGAGGTTCGGGGCTACGAGCAGTACTTC	CATGEVRGYEQYF
TRBJ2-7	NA	TRBV5-6	few	TGTGCCAGCAGCTTGGGGGTTCCGGGACATATGGACGAGCAGTACTTC	CASSLGVPGHMDEQYF
TRBJ2-4	TRBD1	TRBV7-9	NA	TGTGCCAGCAGCGTGGGACAGGACCGTCTTCAGTACTTC	CASSVGQDRLQYF
TRBJ2-3	TRBD2	TRBV19	NA	TGTGCCAGTAGTCCTCGGACTAGCGGGGACAGAGATACGCAGTATTTT	CASSPRTSGDRDTQYF
TRBJ1-2	NA	TRBV6-1	NA	TGTGCCAGCAGTGAGCGGGGGGGGCGATTTGCTGGCTACACCTTC	CASSERGGRFAGYTF
TRBJ2-7	NA	TRBV27	NA	TGTGCCAGCAGTTTTCGGACAGCATACGAGCAGTACTTC	CASSFRTAYEQYF
TRBJ1-5	NA	TRBV25-1	NA	TGTGCCAGCAGTGGGAGTTATAGCAATCAGCCCCAGCATTTT	CASSGSYSNQPQHF
TRBJ2-1	NA	TRBV10-2	NA	TGCGCCAGCAAGGGGGGGGGCCTACCCTTCTTC	CASKGGGLPFF
TRBJ1-2	NA	TRBV18	NA	TGTGCCAGCTCACCAGGCACAGTTTATGGCTACACCTTC	CASSPGTVYGYTF
TRBJ2-5	TRBD2	TRBV11-3	NA	TGTGCCAGCAGCTCTGTCCGGGGGGTGGTAGAGACCCAGTACTTC	CASSSVRGVVETQYF
TRBJ2-2	NA	TRBV4-2	NA	TGTGCCAGCAGCCAACCAGGGAGGGGGGCCGGGGAGCTGTTTTTT	CASSQPGRGAGELFF
TRBJ2-3	TRBD2	TRBV11-3	once	TGTGCCAGCAGCTCACGACTAGCGGGGTCCACAGATACGCAGTATTTT	CASSSRLAGSTDTQYF
TRBJ2-1	NA	TRBV5-6	NA	TGTGCCACTATACGGGCCCTGGGGAGCTCCTACAATGAGCAGTTCTTC	CATIRALGSSYNEQFF
TRBJ2-7	TRBD2	TRBV27	NA	TGTGCCAGCAGTTCGACTCGGACTAGCGGGGCCTCCTACGAGCAGTACTTC	CASSSTRTSGASYEQYF
TRBJ2-1	TRBD1	TRBV7-9	NA	TGTGCCAGCAGCCCTCGGGACAGGGTATTGGATGAGCAGTTCTTC	CASSPRDRVLDEQFF
TRBJ2-5	NA	TRBV3-1/TRBV3-2	NA	TGTGCCAGCAGCCAAGGATATGCGGGAGAGACCCAGTACTTC	CASSQGYAGETQYF
TRBJ2-1	TRBD2	TRBV2	NA	TGTGCCAGCAGTGAAGCAGAAGCGGGATTCTCCTACAATGAGCAGTTCTTC	CASSEAEAGFSYNEQFF
TRBJ1-2	NA	TRBV10-3	NA	TGTGCCATCAGTGAGCCCGGACAGCTCGTTGGCTACACCTTC	CAISEPGQLVGYTF
TRBJ2-7	NA	TRBV11-3	NA	TGTGCCAGCAGCTCGACTCGACGGTACTACGAGCAGTACTTC	CASSSTRRYYEQYF
TRBJ2-3	TRBD2	TRBV7-9	few	TGTGCCAGCAGCTTAGCAGCAGCGGGGGGTATAGGCACAGATACGCAGTATTTT	CASSLAAAGGIGTDTQYF
TRBJ1-5	NA	TRBV28	NA	TGTGCCAGCAGTTTACCCTCCCCCCAGGGGTCGGTCCAGCCCCAGCATTTT	CASSLPSPQGSVQPQHF
TRBJ2-5	TRBD2	TRBV7-9	NA	TGTGCCAGCAGCTTATATATGGGAACTAGCGGCCAAGAGACCCAGTACTTC	CASSLYMGTSGQETQYF
TRBJ2-2	TRBD1	TRBV7-2	NA	TGTGCCAGCAGCCCCTCAGACAGGGCCGTGAACACCGGGGAGCTGTTTTTT	CASSPSDRAVNTGELFF
TRBJ2-3	TRBD1	TRBV19	NA	TGTGCCAGTAGGGACAGGGGGCGCGAAGATACGCAGTATTTT	CASRDRGREDTQYF
TRBJ2-2	TRBD2	TRBV12-5	NA	TGTGCTAGTGGTCCTCGGAGTAGGACTAGCGGGAACACCGGGGAGCTGTTTTTT	CASGPRSRTSGNTGELFF
TRBJ2-5	TRBD2	TRBV15	NA	TGTGCCACCAGCCCCCGGGGGGGGGATCAAGAGACCCAGTACTTC	CATSPRGGDQETQYF
TRBJ1-1	NA	TRBV14	NA	TGTGCCAGCAGCCAAGAGATGGGGGGTAACACTGAAGCTTTCTTT	CASSQEMGGNTEAFF
TRBJ1-4	NA	TRBV6-5	NA	TGTGCCAGCAGTTCACAGGGTAGAGATGAAAAACTGTTTTTT	CASSSQGRDEKLFF
TRBJ2-3	NA	TRBV5-1	NA	TGCGCCAGCAGCTATGCCCCCGCTACGGGGACTACAGATACGCAGTATTTT	CASSYAPATGTTDTQYF
TRBJ1-5	NA	TRBV2	few	TGTGCCAGCAGTCAGGGCGGACAGCCCCAGCATTTT	CASSQGGQPQHF
TRBJ2-7	TRBD1	TRBV7-6	NA	TGTGCCAGCAGCTTACAACAGGGGGCTTTCTACGAGCAGTACTTC	CASSLQQGAFYEQYF
TRBJ2-1	TRBD1	TRBV5-1	NA	TGCGCCAGCAGCTCCGGGACAGGGGGCAACAATGAGCAGTTCTTC	CASSSGTGGNNEQFF
TRBJ2-2	NA	TRBV9	NA	TGTGCCAGCAGCGTCGGGGGGACAGGGAACACCGGGGAGCTGTTTTTT	CASSVGGTGNTGELFF
TRBJ2-7	NA	TRBV27	NA	TGTGCCAGCAGTTTCTTGAGCAGGGTCTACGAGCAGTACTTC	CASSFLSRVYEQYF
TRBJ2-1	NA	TRBV18	NA	TGTGCCAGCTCACCCTCGGGTAATGAGCAGTTCTTC	CASSPSGNEQFF
TRBJ1-2	NA	TRBV6-5	NA	TGTGCCAGCAGTTTAGGGAGAGGACTCCTCAACTATGGCTACACCTTC	CASSLGRGLLNYGYTF